This TCR beta chain was identified in a study of OX40 agonist ivuxolimab in advanced cancers. Across the study: Patients in dose escalation had liver, melanoma, kidney or head and neck cancers. Checkpoint inhibitors had been given previously to 35% to 50% of patients.

Study-wide results and caveats: Clonal expansion in partial responders at 0.1-3.0 mg/kg ranked among the lowest.

After removal of 2 bases from V and 4 bases from J, the junction contained 1 base not matched to a gene. The CDR3 is made up of 14 amino acids. Germline values: CDR1 SGHAT, CDR2 FQNNGV. The assay was immunoSEQ multiplex PCR, and TCRdb's table has in-frame clones only and misses some. The sample lists roughly 65,000 clones; just under 85% were seen once. With regard to this clone: The antigen is not known. This CDR3 is also generated by other DNA sequences in the sample.

The genes are TRBV11-2 and TRBJ2-1, with 8 bases fitting TRBD2. Material: CD4+ or CD8+ T cells sorted from blood, obtained in a trial of the OX40 agonist ivuxolimab. The source is an adult with an advanced solid tumor such as melanoma, head and neck, liver or kidney cancer. The DNA of the CDR3 is TGTGCCAGCAGCTTAACTAGCGGATACAATGAGCAGTTCTTC. It translates to CASSLTSGYNEQFF.